These T cell receptor beta chains were read from a single sample in a study of technical replicates of blood from a few donors. TCRdb keeps only in-frame clones here, not all; method: immunoSEQ multiplex PCR. The data show about 89,000 clones, about 94% seen once. Sequencing used T cells isolated from PBMCs. The receptors shown here come from a human donor in good health. CDR3s include the opening cysteine and the closing phenylalanine or tryptophan.

v_gene	j_gene	CDR3aa
TRBV10-3	TRBJ1-1	CAISETPGQGAKQANTEAFF
TRBV29-1	TRBJ2-7	CSVCWFSSYEQYF
TRBV29-1	TRBJ1-2	CSVGDSGYTF
TRBV7-7	TRBJ2-2	CASSRSEGAGELFF
TRBV11-3	TRBJ2-2	CASSTSGHLTGELFF
TRBV5-1	TRBJ1-1	CASSNRDTEAFF
TRBV7-9	TRBJ1-1	CASRREYEAFF
TRBV6-4	TRBJ1-3	CASSLQGQADSGNTIYF
TRBV5-1	TRBJ2-7	CASSTKTGGIYEQYF
TRBV5-1	TRBJ2-7	CASSLREPYEQYF
TRBV2	TRBJ1-1	CASSPWTGGTEAFF
TRBV4-1	TRBJ1-1	CASSQDESAGTEAFF
TRBV4-1	TRBJ1-2	CASSNFGTAYGYTF
TRBV28	TRBJ1-2	CASSFVGGKTNYGYTF
TRBV27	TRBJ2-7	CASSLNYLGSPYEQYF
TRBV28	TRBJ1-6	CASSLPTGPIDSPLHF
TRBV4-1	TRBJ2-2	CASSQPQFTGELFF
TRBV4-1	TRBJ2-3	CASSQGADTQYF
TRBV6-8	TRBJ1-6	CASKIDRPILSYNSPLHF
TRBV28	TRBJ1-5	CASGLPYRGDQPQHF
TRBV11-2	TRBJ1-4	CASSPAVGNEKLFF
TRBV7-8	TRBJ2-7	CASSPGTGAYEQYF
TRBV13	TRBJ2-1	CASSDDRLAEYNEQFF